This entry concerns a single T cell receptor beta chain. This sample is drawn from a study of blood T cell repertoires in COVID-19. Study context: The United States, Italy and Spain supplied acute and convalescent COVID-19 samples. T cells, B-cell-depleted T cells, or PBMCs provided the cDNA or gDNA that served as material.

Followed longitudinally, the Seattle patients had been enrolled during active infection. Generated by immunoSEQ multiplex PCR, the TCRdb table keeps only in-frame clones and is missing some. The sample shows more than 200,000 clones, less than 90% of them seen only once. The specimen sequenced was peripheral blood. The clonotype was recovered from a woman of 80 years or more with COVID-19, enrolled during active disease.

DNA for the CDR3: TGTGCCAGCAGTTACGGAGGAAGCTTTTCCACGGCGCAGTATTTT. Protein: CASSYGGSFSTAQYF. V is TRBV6-2 or TRBV6-3 and J is TRBJ2-3, with D possibly matching TRBD2 (5 bases). The ends were cut back, 2 bases at V and 10 bases at J, with 19 bases in the middle. The CDR3 has 15 residues. CDR1 and CDR2 (germline): MNHEY, SVGEGT.